Reported below is one T cell receptor (beta chain). What antigen it recognizes has not been identified. Base qualities are not recorded, but no much larger clone differs from it by a single base. This sample is drawn from a study of shared clonotypes between healthy human individuals (TCRdb year 2020). Regarding the research as a whole: The cohort comprised a couple of women and three men aged 18 to 49 years. For each donor, CD4 naive and CD4 memory were each given three plates, CD8 naive was given two plates, and CD8 memory was given one plate. Blood TCR repertoires of five healthy adults were deeply sequenced to estimate repertoire size and the extent of clonotype sharing between individuals. To increase sequencing depth and limit assay-specific biases, TCR repertoire library preparation and sequencing were carried out by different laboratories using diverse techniques. Between about 0.9 and 10 billion PBMCs per donor were obtained by leukapheresis.

Counted from cysteine to phenylalanine, this CDR3 has 16 amino acids. The DNA shown is the 48-base CDR3, in frame from base 1. The germline V gene (reference sequence) yields WNHNN for CDR1 and SYGVQD for CDR2. V is pared back by 0 bases and J by 2 bases, with 11 bases lying between the germline termini. The donors were healthy, HIV-negative adults with no recently reported acute infections or vaccinations. Every donor was a Caucasian adult living in Nashville, Tennessee, USA. CD4+ T cells were enriched by magnetic negative selection, after which naive cells were positively selected on CD45RA and the negative fraction was taken as the memory subset. Blood was collected by leukapheresis, and PBMCs were isolated by Ficoll-Histopaque density gradient centrifugation and then cryopreserved in liquid nitrogen vapor phase. Purity and quantity of every magnetically sorted T cell population were checked by analytical flow cytometry. Genomic DNA was isolated from every sorted fraction and measured by UV absorbance on a Nanodrop 2000c.

Using the deep immunoSEQ assay, TCR CDR3 regions were amplified from genomic DNA by multiplex PCR. For each cell subset, the extracted genomic DNA was distributed evenly across all wells of several immunoSEQ 96-well plates, and each plate served as one replicate. For sorted subsets, around 0.2 ug of genomic DNA, equivalent to some 33,000 T cell genomes, went into each replicate PCR. The purified libraries were quantified using a Qubit 3.0 fluorometer, sized with a Bioanalyzer 2100, and then quantified again using the KAPA Library Quantification kit. Every immunoSEQ 96-well plate was sequenced on a separate single-read 150-cycle Illumina NextSeq 550 flow cell. As for the authors' bioinformatics: Because the immunoSEQ output included only junctional sequences and no quality scores, the filtering could not be the same as the filtering used for full-length reads. Sequences were annotated with PyIR, a Python wrapper for IgBLAST v1.9, and V/J genes and CDR3 were assigned using IMGT germline references. Reads were filtered out if the reads had weak V/J assignments (E-value above 1e-6), no CDR3, stop codons, out-of-frame junctions, or ambiguous translated residues. V3J clonotypes were defined by identical inferred V gene, J gene, and CDR3 amino acid sequence. To compute the percentage overlap between repertoires, the number of shared unique clonotypes was divided by the size of the smaller repertoire. RTK rarefaction, the Chao1 estimator, and Recon v2.1 estimates of unobserved clonotypes were used to assess repertoire richness. For all TCRbeta clonotypes obtained by the gDNA method from a few donors, generation probabilities were computed with OLGA. This immuneACCESS table, as held by TCRdb, lists in-frame sequences with V and J called but not all clones. Of the missing ones, under half trace to an unresolved V gene in checked studies; the others have no known cause. That table supplies the V and J calls and clone size; D and trimming were determined from the DNA. The sample profile shows 2 million to 2.5 million clones; approximately 96% of them were found once. The ten largest clones take up less than 0.15% of the sample.

The full study reports these points: Pairwise subsampling led to the expectation that sequencing depth would affect the degree of clonotype sharing among donors. The small number of donors limited the genetic and exposure-history diversity represented. Roughly 5% of naive CD4, around 4% of naive CD8, approximately 2.2% of memory CD4, and 0.35% to 0.5% of memory CD8 clonotypes were shared across a few donors. Incomplete sequencing was indicated by rarefaction of sorted-subset datasets, despite the large sequencing depth. Sampling was restricted to blood, and TCR repertoires in tissue are likely to differ from TCR repertoires in blood. Higher generation probabilities were observed for clonotypes shared by all four sorted-subset donors than for non-shared clonotypes. Larger estimated clonotype richness was generally found for naive subsets than for memory subsets.

The sequence is built from TRBV10-1 and TRBJ2-1, and the D gene may be TRBD1, 5 bases matching. Source material: naive CD4+ T cells sorted from blood. The cell subset or site label here, explained by the study, means: CD45RA+ positively selected. This receptor was taken from a man between 18 and 35 years old in good health. The DNA reads as follows: TGCGCCAGCAGTGAGTCGTGGGGCGAACCCTACAATGAGCAGTTCTTC. Translated, this gives CASSESWGEPYNEQFF.